This TCR beta chain was captured in a study of OX40 agonist ivuxolimab in advanced cancers. Study-wide context: Hepatocellular carcinoma, melanoma, renal cell or head and neck cancer occurred in dose-escalation patients. Mean age around 64 years, range about 20 to 90; roughly 80% male.

Repertoires were generated with immunoSEQ multiplex PCR, while TCRdb's copy carries only in-frame clones and drops some. The data contain approximately 97,000 clones, around 85% of them singletons. Germline-derived CDR1 and CDR2 are SGDLS and YYNGEE. V dropped 4 bases and J dropped 2 bases, with 16 bases sitting between them. The CDR3 loop spans 15 amino acids. The chain couples TRBV9 to TRBJ2-7; no reliable D call. The material sequenced was CD4+ or CD8+ T cells sorted from blood, taken in a trial of the OX40 agonist ivuxolimab. This TCR was recovered from an adult with an advanced solid tumor such as melanoma, head and neck, liver or kidney cancer. The CDR3 DNA is TGTGCCAGCAGCCCTCGGGCCAGCCTCCCCTACGAGCAGTACTTC. This sequence encodes CASSPRASLPYEQYF.